This T cell receptor (beta chain) was sequenced for a study of CD8 T cells in Susac syndrome. Random-hexamer reverse transcription was applied to about 0.45 to 1 ug RNA. With immunoSEQ multiplex PCR, TCR beta CDR3 was amplified across 54 Vbeta and 13 Jbeta. TCRdb itself ran the immunoSEQ multiplex PCR reads through MiXCR, one entry per CDR3 protein. The sample contains some 170,000 distinct CDR3 sequences, about 95% of which appear only once. As to this clonotype: Its antigen is unidentified.

Sequencing targeted TCR beta in T cells from blood (CD8+ and CD4+). TEMRA cells were FACS-enriched and CD8+ and CD4+ T cells negatively isolated. CDR3 size: 17 residues. Between the trimmed V and J ends, which lost 5 bases and 0 bases, there was a span of 14 bases. Germline V CDR1 and CDR2: MDHEN, SYDVKM. Study conclusions and caveats: The relatively small number of individuals in the TCR sequencing and HLA analysis was acknowledged by the study.

The source is a human donor in good health. The chain recombines TRBV28 with TRBJ2-6; no clear D gene. Sequencing was performed on CD4+ T cells from PBMCs. The CDR3 bases are TGTGCCAGCAGTCCTAAACTATATAGCTCTGGGGCCAACGTCCTGACTTTC. Translating it yields CASSPKLYSSGANVLTF.